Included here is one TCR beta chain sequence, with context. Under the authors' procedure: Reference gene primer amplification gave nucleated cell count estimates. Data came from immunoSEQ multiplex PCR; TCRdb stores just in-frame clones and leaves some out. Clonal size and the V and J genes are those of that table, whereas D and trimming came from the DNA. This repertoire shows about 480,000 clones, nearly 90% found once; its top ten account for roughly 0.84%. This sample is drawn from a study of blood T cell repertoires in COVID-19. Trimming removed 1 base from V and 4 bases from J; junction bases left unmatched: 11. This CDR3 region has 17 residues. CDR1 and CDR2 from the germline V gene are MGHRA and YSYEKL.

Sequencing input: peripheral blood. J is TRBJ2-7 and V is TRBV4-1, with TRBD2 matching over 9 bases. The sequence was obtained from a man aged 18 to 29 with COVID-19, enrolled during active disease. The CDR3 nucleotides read TGCGCCAGCAGCCAAGTCCCAAATAGCGGGGGTTTTTACGAGCAGTACTTC. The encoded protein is CASSQVPNSGGFYEQYF.